Following are 24 T cell receptor beta chains from one sample sequenced in a study of CD8+ T cells in alopecia areata. Treatment described: oral pan-JAK inhibitor, 5-10 mg twice daily. Reverse transcribed after extraction, RNA yielded cDNA as the sequencing template. Some clones are missing from TCRdb's copy, which holds only in-frame ones; the method was immunoSEQ multiplex PCR. The profile covers about 290,000 clones, with about 62% appearing a single time and more than 1.5% taken by the ten largest. Sample: CD4+ T cells sorted from blood, taken at week 24, from a patient treated with tofacitinib. The source of these receptors is a human donor with alopecia areata.

This clone was observed a handful of times. This specimen includes other DNA sequences encoding the same CDR3. V and J are TRBV2 and TRBJ2-7; D call uncertain. The V end lost 5 bases, the J end lost 0 bases, and 5 bases lay between the germline ends. Germline V lookup: CDR1 SNHLY, CDR2 FYNNEI. The CDR3 has 12 residues. The CDR3, as DNA: TGTGCCAGCAGTCTCAACTCCTACGAGCAGTACTTC. Protein sequence: CASSLNSYEQYF.

This chain joins TRBV30 and TRBJ1-2, with D tentatively TRBD1 (6 bases). The V gene's germline CDR1 is GTSNPN and CDR2 SVGIG (reference sequence). The CDR3 extends over 13 amino acids. Trimming removed 6 bases at V and 8 bases at J, with 19 bases between. CDR3 residues: CACPRGALGGYTF. DNA of the CDR3: TGTGCCTGCCCCCGGGGGGCGTTAGGCGGCTACACCTTC.

The chain combines TRBV14 with TRBJ1-1; D uncertain. V lost 4 bases to trimming and J lost 3 bases, with 9 bases between them. Germline-derived CDR1 and CDR2 are SGHDN and FVKESK. This CDR3 contains 13 residues. CDR3 sequence: CASSLHPDTEAFF. The CDR3 region has the DNA TGTGCCAGCAGCCTCCATCCGGACACTGAAGCTTTCTTT. Filled out from reference TRBV14 and TRBJ1-1, the complete variable domain reads EAGVTQFPSHSVIEKGQTVTLRCDPISGHDNLYWYRRVMGKEIKFLLHFVKESKQDESGMPNNRFLAERTGGTYSTLKVQPAELEDSGVYFCASSLHPDTEAFFGQGTRLTVV.

V gene TRBV5-1 combines with J gene TRBJ2-5; TRBD2 matches at 12 bases. Germline V lookup: CDR1 SGHRS, CDR2 YFSETQ. Germline trimming cut 2 bases from V and 1 base from J; bases unmatched to any gene: 6. CDR3 size: 17 residues. The CDR3 sequence is CASSFGLAGLAQETQYF. In nucleotides, the CDR3 is TGCGCCAGCAGCTTCGGACTAGCGGGGTTAGCCCAAGAGACCCAGTACTTC. Combining the CDR3 with reference TRBV5-1 and TRBJ2-5 gives the whole variable domain KAGVTQTPRYLIKTRGQQVTLSCSPISGHRSVSWYQQTPGQGLQFLFEYFSETQRNKGNFPGRFSGRQFSNSRSEMNVSTLELGDSALYLCASSFGLAGLAQETQYFGPGTRLLVL.

The rearrangement joins TRBV2 to TRBJ2-5; D uncertain. The CDR3 totals 12 residues. Per the germline V gene, CDR1 is SNHLY and CDR2 is FYNNEI. The V and J ends lost 4 bases and 3 bases respectively, with 6 bases between them. The CDR3: CASSGAEETQYF. CDR3 coding DNA: TGTGCCAGCAGTGGTGCTGAAGAGACCCAGTACTTC.

The chain recombines TRBV7-9 with TRBJ2-5, with 7 bases aligning to TRBD1. The CDR3 spans 17 residues. In germline, CDR1 is SEHNR, CDR2 FQNEAQ (reference sequence). J lost 0 bases, V lost 5 bases, and 12 bases had no gene match. The CDR3 loop is CASSRQAGTVNQETQYF. The CDR3 nucleotides read TGTGCCAGCAGCCGTCAAGCCGGGACAGTGAACCAAGAGACCCAGTACTTC.

The rearrangement joins TRBV4-1 to TRBJ1-1; tentative D call: TRBD1 (5 bases). Germline V gene sequence: CDR1 MGHRA, CDR2 YSYEKL. This CDR3 comprises 16 residues. Trimming stripped 1 base from V and 4 bases from J, with 16 bases between. The CDR3 here is CASSQGTQGRTTEAFF. The CDR3 DNA follows: TGCGCCAGCAGCCAAGGGACTCAGGGCCGGACCACTGAAGCTTTCTTT.

The J gene is TRBJ2-5, the V gene TRBV7-2, with D tentatively TRBD1 or TRBD2 (5 bases each). Germline CDR1 SGHTA, CDR2 FQGNSA. This CDR3 region has 16 residues. Trimming pared 4 bases from V and 2 bases from J, leaving 17 bases between. The CDR3 spells CASSSRVVGAQETQYF. CDR3 coding DNA: TGTGCCAGCAGCTCCCGTGTGGTCGGGGCACAAGAGACCCAGTACTTC.

The V call is TRBV29-1, the J call TRBJ1-1; D might be TRBD1 (5 bases). The CDR3 has 14 amino acids. Germline V gene sequence: CDR1 SQVTM, CDR2 ANQGSEA. V gave up 4 bases and J gave up 6 bases, with 18 bases separating them. CDR3: CSVGIGGKKPEAFF. CDR3 DNA: TGCAGCGTTGGGATCGGGGGTAAGAAGCCTGAAGCTTTCTTT. The whole variable domain, filled in from reference TRBV29-1 and TRBJ1-1, reads SAVISQKPSRDICQRGTSLTIQCQVDSQVTMMFWYRQQPGQSLTLIATANQGSEATYESGFVIDKFPISRPNLTFSTLTVSNMSPEDSSIYLCSVGIGGKKPEAFFGQGTRLTVV.

This chain links TRBV4-2 with TRBJ2-7; tentative D call: TRBD2 (7 bases). The CDR3 is 13 residues long. Germline CDR1 and CDR2: LGHNA and YNFKEQ. V shed 0 bases and J shed 7 bases, with 10 bases lying between them. CDR3 residues: CASSQEEGGEQYF. DNA of the CDR3: TGTGCCAGCAGCCAAGAGGAGGGGGGGGAGCAGTACTTC.

The CDR3 nucleotides read TGTGCCAGCAGCTACTTCCTGGAGGAGCAGTACTTC. This codes for CASSYFLEEQYF. This chain uses TRBV28 with TRBJ2-7; D is unclear. Per germline, CDR1 MDHEN and CDR2 SYDVKM. Trimming cost V 6 bases and J 7 bases, with 13 bases left between them. The CDR3 has 12 residues.

Many counts were recorded for this clone. The chain has TRBV6-5 and TRBJ2-7, with a possible D match to TRBD2 (6 bases). This CDR3 spans 13 amino acids. Deletions cut 5 bases from V and 6 bases from J, with 14 bases between. Germline lookup yields CDR1 MNHEY and CDR2 SVGAGI. The CDR3 region has the DNA TGTGCCAGCAGTCCCGAGGGACTCTCCGAGCAGTACTTC. Its translation is CASSPEGLSEQYF.

The CDR3 region is CASSLKASIEQFF. CDR3 coding DNA: TGTGCCAGCAGCCTTAAGGCTAGCATTGAGCAGTTCTTC. The chain links TRBV7-2 to TRBJ2-1; possible D gene TRBD2, 5 bases. CDR3 size: 13 residues. Germline V gene sequence: CDR1 SGHTA, CDR2 FQGNSA. The V gene lost 5 bases and the J gene lost 9 bases, with 14 bases spanning the gap.

J is TRBJ1-2 and V is TRBV7-2, with TRBD1 matching over 10 bases. Trimming at V came to 6 bases and at J to 9 bases, leaving 10 bases not matched to a gene. Germline V lookup: CDR1 SGHTA, CDR2 FQGNSA. This CDR3 has 14 residues. CDR3 loop: CASSPPGQGMSYTF. CDR3 DNA sequence: TGTGCCAGCAGTCCACCGGGACAGGGGATGAGCTACACCTTC.

This clone occurred a few times. This chain uses TRBV30 with TRBJ2-7; weak D call: TRBD1 (6 bases). The V end was cut by 0 bases, the J end by 6 bases, with 12 bases between. The CDR3 contains 13 residues. Germline-derived CDR1 and CDR2 are GTSNPN and SVGIG (reference sequence). The CDR3 coding sequence is TGTGCCTGGAGTGTACGGAGAGGGGGCGAGCAGTACTTC. Translation: CAWSVRRGGEQYF. The full variable domain, rest sourced from reference TRBV30 and TRBJ2-7, is SQTIHQWPATLVQPVGSPLSLECTVEGTSNPNLYWYRQAAGRGLQLLFYSVGIGQISSEVPQNLSASRPQDRQFILSSKKLLLSDSGFYLCAWSVRRGGEQYFGPGTRLTVT.

This clone was detected only once. The V gene is TRBV30, the J gene TRBJ1-2; D call uncertain. Germline V gene lookup returns CDR1 GTSNPN and CDR2 SVGIG (reference sequence). The V end was cut by 0 bases, the J end by 12 bases, with 14 bases between. The length of the CDR3 is 12 residues. The CDR3 DNA reads TGTGCCTGGAGTGTACAGCCGGCGGAGGACACCTTC. Translation gives CAWSVQPAEDTF.

This clone occurred once. The chain links TRBV5-4 to TRBJ2-3, with 7 bases identical to TRBD1. This CDR3 region has 15 residues. Germline V gives CDR1 SGHNT, CDR2 YYREEE (reference sequence). J lost 0 bases, V lost 3 bases, and 4 bases had no gene match. CDR3 bases: TGTGCCAGCAGCTCTGACAGGGCTAGCACAGATACGCAGTATTTT. Translation: CASSSDRASTDTQYF.

The V and J genes are TRBV2 and TRBJ2-5, with 9 bases aligning to TRBD1. Germline assignment: CDR1 SNHLY and CDR2 FYNNEI. The length of the CDR3 is 17 residues. CDR3 in amino acids: CAQTRDRALPGQETQYF. As DNA, the CDR3 is TGTGCACAAACCCGGGACAGGGCTCTTCCTGGGCAAGAGACCCAGTACTTC.

This clone has a handful of counts. The chain combines TRBV30 with TRBJ2-5; no reliable D call. This CDR3 comprises 12 residues. Trimming shortened V by 3 bases and J by 1 base, and 6 bases separated the two germline ends. Germline values: CDR1 GTSNPN, CDR2 SVGIG (reference sequence). The CDR3 DNA reads as TGTGCCTGGAGACGTTTCCAAGAGACCCAGTACTTC. This encodes CAWRRFQETQYF.

This clone was counted between two and nine times. The V call is TRBV28, the J call TRBJ1-6; maybe TRBD1 (5 bases). There are 19 residues in the CDR3. Per the germline V gene, CDR1 is MDHEN and CDR2 is SYDVKM. V was trimmed by 3 bases and J by 0 bases, leaving 18 bases between them. In nucleotides, the CDR3 is TGTGCCAGCAGTTTCCCTCGGCGGACAACACTCTCCTATAATTCACCCCTCCACTTT. Protein sequence: CASSFPRRTTLSYNSPLHF.

This clone has only a few counts. The gene calls are TRBV28 and TRBJ2-7; 9 bases fit TRBD2. Germline V gives CDR1 MDHEN, CDR2 SYDVKM. This CDR3 has 13 residues. The V and J ends lost 11 bases and 6 bases, in that order; junction bases with no gene match: 11. The CDR3 loop is CASRASGTPEQYF. CDR3 nucleotides: TGTGCCTCCAGGGCTAGCGGGACCCCCGAGCAGTACTTC. Full variable domain (rest looked up from reference TRBV28 and TRBJ2-7): DVKVTQSSRYLVKRTGEKVFLECVQDMDHENMFWYRQDPGLGLRLIYFSYDVKMKEKGDIPEGYSVSREKKERFSLILESASTNQTSMYLCASRASGTPEQYFGPGTRLTVT.

The rearrangement uses TRBV30 and TRBJ2-7; D call uncertain. The CDR3 runs to 10 residues. V lost 3 bases and J lost 6, with 6 bases in between. Germline V gives CDR1 GTSNPN, CDR2 SVGIG (reference sequence). The CDR3 reads CAWRDSEQYF. The CDR3 nucleotides read TGTGCCTGGAGGGATTCCGAGCAGTACTTC. Full variable domain (remainder filled in from reference TRBV30 and TRBJ2-7): SQTIHQWPATLVQPVGSPLSLECTVEGTSNPNLYWYRQAAGRGLQLLFYSVGIGQISSEVPQNLSASRPQDRQFILSSKKLLLSDSGFYLCAWRDSEQYFGPGTRLTVT.

The chain combines TRBV6-5 with TRBJ2-7; D remains unclear. This CDR3 contains 12 residues. CDR1 is MNHEY and CDR2 is SVGAGI in the germline V gene. V was trimmed by 2 bases and J by 5 bases, leaving 7 bases between them. The CDR3 nucleotides read TGTGCCAGCAGTTACGGGCCCCACGAGCAGTACTTC. Translated: CASSYGPHEQYF.

The V and J genes are TRBV30 and TRBJ2-1; D not resolved. The length of the CDR3 is 11 residues. CDR1 and CDR2 (germline): GTSNPN, SVGIG (reference sequence). V gave up 3 bases and J gave up 8 bases, with 8 bases separating them. This CDR3 reads CAWSPSDEQFF. As DNA, the CDR3 is TGTGCCTGGAGCCCCTCCGATGAGCAGTTCTTC.